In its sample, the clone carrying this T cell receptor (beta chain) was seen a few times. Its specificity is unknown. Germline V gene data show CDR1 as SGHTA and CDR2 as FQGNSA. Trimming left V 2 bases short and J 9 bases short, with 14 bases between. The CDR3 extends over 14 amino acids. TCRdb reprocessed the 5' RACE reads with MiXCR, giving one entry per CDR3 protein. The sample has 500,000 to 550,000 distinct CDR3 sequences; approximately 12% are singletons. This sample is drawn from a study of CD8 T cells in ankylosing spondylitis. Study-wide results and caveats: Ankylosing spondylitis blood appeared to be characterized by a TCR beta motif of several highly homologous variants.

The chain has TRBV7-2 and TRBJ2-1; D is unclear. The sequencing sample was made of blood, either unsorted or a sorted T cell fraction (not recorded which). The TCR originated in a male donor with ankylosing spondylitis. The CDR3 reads CASSLSPPSGEQFF. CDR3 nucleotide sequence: TGTGCCAGCAGCTTATCGCCTCCCTCCGGTGAGCAGTTCTTC.